Following are 5 T cell receptor beta chains from one sample sequenced in a study of T and B cells in COVID-19 patients. Blood genomic DNA input for TRB amplification was roughly 250-550 ng. TRB rearrangements were amplified by multiplex PCR with BIOMED2 TRB-A/B primers. TCRdb re-called the multiplex PCR reads with MiXCR, one entry per CDR3 protein. Of fewer than 15,000 distinct CDR3 sequences listed, about 25% are singletons. The sequenced material came from blood. The receptors derive from a human donor who had recovered from COVID-19.

The rearrangement links TRBV6-1 to TRBJ2-1; 8 bases agree with TRBD2. This CDR3 is built from 18 residues. CDR1 is MNHNS and CDR2 is SASEGT in the germline V gene. The V and J ends lost 5 bases and 0 bases, in that order; junction bases with no gene match: 12. The CDR3 DNA reads as TGTGCCAGCAGTAAAACAATTACCGGGACTAGCTCCTACAATGAGCAGTTCTTC. This translates into CASSKTITGTSSYNEQFF.

The chain recombines TRBV27 with TRBJ1-5, with 7 positions matching TRBD1. The CDR3 runs 13 residues. The germline gives CDR1 MNHEY, CDR2 SMNVEV (reference sequence). V shed 3 bases, J shed 5 bases, and the junction held 1 base outside the gene matches. The CDR3 loop reads CASSFDRDQPQHF. CDR3 nucleotides: TGTGCCAGCAGTTTTGACAGGGATCAGCCCCAGCATTTT.

The chain is built from TRBV27 and TRBJ1-6; 7 bases fit TRBD1. Looked up from germline, CDR1 is MNHEY and CDR2 is SMNVEV (reference sequence). CDR3 length: 16 amino acids. The trim removed 1 base at V and 7 bases at J, leaving 7 bases unmatched. In DNA form, the CDR3 reads TGTGCCAGCAGTTTATACCTTCAGGGGGTAAATTCACCCCTCCACTTT. Amino acid sequence: CASSLYLQGVNSPLHF.

By sample fraction, this clonotype is medium-sized. The rearrangement links TRBV19 to TRBJ2-7, with D possibly matching TRBD1 (5 bases). The V end lost 3 bases, the J end lost 3 bases, and 12 bases lay between the germline ends. The CDR3 contains 14 residues. From germline, CDR1 is LNHDA and CDR2 SQIVND (reference sequence). The CDR3 DNA reads TGTGCCAGTAGTATCGGCAGGGAACTCTACGAGCAGTACTTC. Protein product: CASSIGRELYEQYF.

This clonotype was seen more than once but under ten times. The V gene is TRBV7-2, the J gene TRBJ1-1, with D possibly being TRBD1 (6 bases). V gave up 3 bases and J gave up 2 bases, with 16 bases separating them. CDR3 size: 16 residues. CDR1 and CDR2 (germline): SGHTA, FQGNSA. The DNA for the CDR3 is TGTGCCAGCAGCTTCCAATCCAGGGGTGGTAACACTGAAGCTTTCTTT. It is translated as CASSFQSRGGNTEAFF.